Listed below are T cell receptor beta chains from one sample, sequenced in a study of regulatory T cells in long-lasting Graves disease. A single record per CDR3 protein comes from TCRdb applying MiXCR to the multiplex PCR reads. Counted here are roughly 610,000 distinct CDR3 sequences, 15% to 20% occurring once; the ten biggest clones make up under 20%. This sample was shared with a second study, whose subject was T cells in Graves' hyperthyroidism and ophthalmopathy.

The sequences come from peripheral blood mononuclear cells (PBMCs), collected at new diagnosis, from a patient treated with antithyroid drugs. These receptors were collected from a woman in her twenties or thirties with Graves disease. Each CDR3 is given with its conserved first and last residue. A D gene is named only where the DNA matches it firmly. A clone size is listed for some rows: how often the clone was seen (once, few, many), or a class if it is expanded.

D: .; V: TRBV28; J: TRBJ1-2; size: many; CDR3: CASSSFSGGFSGGYTF; DNA: TGTGCCAGCAGTAGTTTCAGTGGGGGCTTCTCCGGTGGCTACACCTTC
D: TRBD1; V: TRBV28; J: TRBJ1-2; size: .; CDR3: CASSLTGTGAYGYTF; DNA: TGTGCCAGCAGCTTAACCGGGACAGGGGCCTATGGCTACACCTTC
D: TRBD1; V: TRBV19; J: TRBJ1-2; size: .; CDR3: CASSIATGASGYTF; DNA: TGTGCCAGTAGTATCGCAACAGGGGCCTCTGGCTACACCTTC
D: TRBD1; V: TRBV7-9; J: TRBJ1-6; size: .; CDR3: CASSSHDGQGARSPLHF; DNA: TGTGCCAGCAGCTCGCATGATGGACAGGGGGCGCGGTCACCCCTCCACTTT
D: .; V: TRBV6-1; J: TRBJ1-6; size: many; CDR3: CASRTGGSPLHF; DNA: TGTGCCAGCAGAACAGGTGGCTCACCCCTCCACTTT
D: .; V: TRBV28; J: TRBJ1-5; size: few; CDR3: CASFTQGWGQPQHF; DNA: TGTGCCAGCTTTACACAGGGTTGGGGTCAGCCCCAGCATTTT
D: TRBD1; V: TRBV7-9; J: TRBJ2-4; size: .; CDR3: CASSLVTGSLAKNIQYF; DNA: TGTGCCAGCAGCTTGGTGACAGGGAGTTTAGCCAAAAACATTCAGTACTTC
D: .; V: TRBV5-1; J: TRBJ2-6; size: once; CDR3: CASSLDLGPAGANVLTF; DNA: TGCGCCAGCAGCTTGGATTTGGGGCCAGCTGGGGCCAACGTCCTGACTTTC
D: TRBD1; V: TRBV18; J: TRBJ2-7; size: .; CDR3: CASSKDRGYILYEQYF; DNA: TGTGCCAGCTCAAAGGACAGGGGCTATATCCTCTACGAGCAGTACTTC
D: .; V: TRBV28; J: TRBJ1-5; size: few; CDR3: CASSLPDTNQPQHF; DNA: TGTGCCAGCAGTTTACCCGACACAAATCAGCCCCAGCATTTT
D: .; V: TRBV5-6; J: TRBJ1-1; size: many; CDR3: CASSRSNTEAFF; DNA: TGTGCCAGCAGCAGATCGAACACTGAAGCTTTCTTT
D: TRBD1; V: TRBV7-6; J: TRBJ2-5; size: many; CDR3: CASSFGTGRETQYF; DNA: TGTGCCAGCAGCTTCGGGACAGGGCGAGAGACCCAGTACTTC
D: .; V: TRBV5-1; J: TRBJ2-3; size: few; CDR3: CASSPGGTRSTDTQYF; DNA: TGCGCCAGCAGCCCGGGTGGGACTCGCAGTACGGATACGCAGTATTTT
D: TRBD1; V: TRBV2; J: TRBJ2-7; size: many; CDR3: CASRISLGQGFHEQYF; DNA: TGTGCCAGCAGAATCTCCTTGGGACAGGGGTTCCACGAGCAGTACTTC
D: TRBD2; V: TRBV4-1; J: TRBJ2-7; size: .; CDR3: CASSLGLGLATYEQYF; DNA: TGCGCCAGCAGCCTCGGGTTAGGACTAGCAACCTACGAGCAGTACTTC
D: .; V: TRBV28; J: TRBJ2-1; size: many; CDR3: CASSSLTTYNEQFF; DNA: TGTGCCAGCAGTTCATTGACTACCTACAATGAGCAGTTCTTC
D: .; V: TRBV10-3; J: TRBJ2-2; size: many; CDR3: CAISASQGPTNTGELFF; DNA: TGTGCCATCAGCGCTAGTCAAGGACCAACGAACACCGGGGAGCTGTTTTTT
D: TRBD1; V: TRBV15; J: TRBJ2-1; size: few; CDR3: CATSREQGKYNEQFF; DNA: TGTGCCACCAGCAGAGAACAGGGGAAATACAATGAGCAGTTCTTC
D: TRBD1; V: TRBV20-1; J: TRBJ1-2; size: many; CDR3: CSAGPDRATGYTF; DNA: TGCAGTGCTGGCCCGGACAGGGCTACTGGCTACACCTTC
D: .; V: TRBV5-1; J: TRBJ2-6; size: many; CDR3: CASSLVPGANVLTF; DNA: TGCGCCAGCAGCTTGGTCCCCGGGGCCAACGTCCTGACTTTC
D: .; V: TRBV29-1; J: TRBJ2-1; size: .; CDR3: CSVVPRDSYNEQFF; DNA: TGCAGCGTTGTTCCCCGGGACTCCTACAATGAGCAGTTCTTC
D: TRBD1; V: TRBV28; J: TRBJ2-2; size: many; CDR3: CASSVTGTGKTGELFF; DNA: TGTGCCAGCAGTGTTACCGGGACAGGGAAAACCGGGGAGCTGTTTTTT
D: .; V: TRBV7-3; J: TRBJ2-3; size: many; CDR3: CASSLSGAGLTDTQYF; DNA: TGTGCCAGCAGCTTAAGCGGTGCCGGCTTAACAGATACGCAGTATTTT
D: .; V: TRBV6-1; J: TRBJ2-1; size: many; CDR3: CASRRREGYNEQFF; DNA: TGTGCCAGCAGACGTAGAGAGGGGTACAATGAGCAGTTCTTC
D: .; V: TRBV27; J: TRBJ1-6; size: few; CDR3: CATKLTGNNSPLHF; DNA: TGTGCCACCAAATTGACTGGGAATAATTCACCCCTCCACTTT
D: .; V: TRBV6-1; J: TRBJ1-2; size: many; CDR3: CASRDRQISYTF; DNA: TGTGCCAGCAGAGACAGACAGATCAGCTACACCTTC
D: .; V: TRBV4-1; J: TRBJ1-2; size: .; CDR3: CASSLFRLNYGYTF; DNA: TGCGCCAGCAGCCTCTTCAGACTTAACTATGGCTACACCTTC
D: .; V: TRBV28; J: TRBJ2-5; size: many; CDR3: CASSPRGTSIQETQYF; DNA: TGTGCCAGCAGTCCCCGGGGAACGTCAATCCAAGAGACCCAGTACTTC
D: .; V: TRBV14; J: TRBJ2-1; size: few; CDR3: CASSRDRNEQFF; DNA: TGTGCCAGCAGCCGCGACAGGAATGAGCAGTTCTTC
D: .; V: TRBV28; J: TRBJ1-3; size: many; CDR3: CASSLSRQANTIYF; DNA: TGTGCCAGCAGTTTATCCAGACAGGCAAACACCATATATTTT